This TCR beta chain came from a study of T cell responses to AZD1222 COVID-19 vaccine. This clone has a single count. Its specificity is unknown. Whole-study findings and limits: The study found vaccine-associated CD4 TCRs spanning spike, dominant at 160-218 and 743-854. None of the repertoires were sampled until the peak T cell response had passed.

This CDR3 comprises 15 residues. V was clipped by 6 bases and J by 5 bases, with 19 bases between them. In germline, CDR1 is MNHEY, CDR2 SVGEGT. The repertoire was sequenced with immunoSEQ multiplex PCR; TCRdb's copy has only in-frame clones and lacks some. The table lists 150,000 to 200,000 clones, approximately 91% of them singletons, with roughly 0.99% in the top ten. V gene TRBV6-2 or TRBV6-3 combines with J gene TRBJ1-2, with D tentatively TRBD1 (5 bases). The source was peripheral blood, collected on day 0 of AZD1222 vaccination. This receptor was identified in an adult in good health. CDR3 DNA sequence: TGTGCCAGCAGCCTGACGGGACCTACGGTGTATGGCTACACCTTC. This encodes CASSLTGPTVYGYTF.